These 27 T cell receptor beta chains were all obtained from the same sample, sequenced in a study of OX40 agonist ivuxolimab in advanced cancers. Produced via immunoSEQ multiplex PCR; TCRdb's table is partial and in-frame only. The profile shows some 45,000 clones, 70% to 90% of them singletons. The sample here was CD4+ or CD8+ T cells sorted from blood, taken in a trial of the OX40 agonist ivuxolimab. The origin of the receptors is an adult with an advanced solid tumor such as melanoma, head and neck, liver or kidney cancer.

This clone has only one observation. This chain joins TRBV28 and TRBJ1-3; possibly TRBD1 for D (6 bases). Per the germline V gene, CDR1 is MDHEN and CDR2 is SYDVKM. The CDR3 sequence is 14 residues long. Trimming took off 5 bases at V and 2 bases at J, with 10 bases between the two ends. This chain's CDR3 is CASSTGRTGNTIYF. The DNA of the CDR3 is TGTGCCAGCAGTACAGGGAGGACTGGAAACACCATATATTTT.

The rearrangement links TRBV19 to TRBJ1-2; unclear D gene. V shed 0 bases and J shed 2 bases, with 13 bases lying between them. This CDR3 is 16 amino acids long. CDR1 is LNHDA and CDR2 is SQIVND in the germline V gene (reference sequence). CDR3 bases: TGTGCCAGTAGTATAGATTTGGCCAACACAAACTATGGCTACACCTTC. Its protein product is CASSIDLANTNYGYTF. Together with reference TRBV19 and TRBJ1-2, the CDR3 gives the full variable domain: DGGITQSPKYLFRKEGQNVTLSCEQNLNHDAMYWYRQDPGQGLRLIYYSQIVNDFQKGDIAEGYSVSREKKESFPLTVTSAQKNPTAFYLCASSIDLANTNYGYTFGSGTRLTVV.

The V gene is TRBV5-1, the J gene TRBJ1-4; D is undetermined. V gave up 6 bases and J gave up 1 base, with 7 bases separating them. Germline values: CDR1 SGHRS, CDR2 YFSETQ. This CDR3 has 13 amino acids. CDR3 amino acids: CASKAGTNEKLFF. The CDR3 nucleotides are TGCGCCAGCAAGGCTGGAACTAATGAAAAACTGTTTTTT.

The chain recombines TRBV18 with TRBJ2-7, with D perhaps assigned TRBD1 or TRBD2 (5 bases each). The V end lost 3 bases, the J end lost 0 bases, and 9 bases lay between the germline ends. Per the germline V gene, CDR1 is KGHSH and CDR2 is LQKENI. CDR3 length equals 14 residues. This CDR3 reads CASSPGRNSYEQYF. CDR3 sequence (DNA): TGTGCCAGCTCACCGGGACGAAACTCCTACGAGCAGTACTTC.

The rearrangement links TRBV19 to TRBJ2-1, with 8 bases identical to TRBD2. The CDR3 sequence is 15 residues long. Trimming took 0 bases from V and 7 from J; bases not matched to a gene: 5. Germline V gene sequence: CDR1 LNHDA, CDR2 SQIVND (reference sequence). In nucleotides, the CDR3 is TGTGCCAGTAGTATAGAACGGGGGGGCCGGAATGAGCAGTTCTTC. Its translation: CASSIERGGRNEQFF.

The chain has TRBV27 and TRBJ1-1; D perhaps matches TRBD1 (6 bases). Trimming stripped 1 base from V and 5 bases from J, with 14 bases between. The CDR3 has 15 amino acids. Germline lookup yields CDR1 MNHEY and CDR2 SMNVEV (reference sequence). The CDR3 coding sequence is TGTGCCAGCAGTTTATGGGCAGGGGCCGGGACTGAAGCTTTCTTT. Translation: CASSLWAGAGTEAFF.

This clone was picked up a small number of times. The chain recombines TRBV2 with TRBJ1-6; D remains ambiguous. This CDR3 spans 15 amino acids. Trimming removed 3 bases at V and 9 bases at J, with 15 bases between. Germline loops: CDR1 SNHLY, CDR2 FYNNEI. CDR3 sequence (DNA): TGTGCCAGCAGTGACGGGGTAGGGAGCGGTTCACCCCTCCACTTT. Translating it yields CASSDGVGSGSPLHF.

The V gene is TRBV10-3, the J gene TRBJ2-7; 10 bases align to TRBD2. The CDR3 extends over 17 amino acids. The germline V gene has CDR1 ENHRY and CDR2 SYGVKD. The J segment lost 7 bases and the V segment lost 7 bases, leaving 19 bases of the junction unmatched. The CDR3 DNA follows: TGTGCCATCACTCAAGGGGTACTGAGCGGGAGGGCCGGTGAGCAGTACTTC. This gives the protein CAITQGVLSGRAGEQYF.

This chain connects TRBV4-1 to TRBJ2-1; 9 bases line up with TRBD2. The CDR3 is made up of 16 amino acids. CDR1 and CDR2 (germline): MGHRA, YSYEKL. V gave up 4 bases and J gave up 4 bases; unmatched junction bases: 8. Here the CDR3 reads CASSLSGTSFYNEQFF. CDR3 bases: TGCGCCAGCAGCCTATCCGGGACTAGCTTTTACAATGAGCAGTTCTTC.

The V gene is TRBV6-5, the J gene TRBJ2-1; 11 bases align to TRBD2. Germline-derived CDR1 and CDR2 are MNHEY and SVGAGI. This CDR3 contains 15 residues. J lost 9 bases, V lost 4 bases, and 8 bases had no gene match. CDR3 sequence: CASSSPTSGKVEQFF. CDR3 bases: TGTGCCAGCAGTTCACCGACTAGCGGGAAGGTTGAGCAGTTCTTC.

The rearrangement links TRBV5-1 to TRBJ2-1, with D hard to call. From germline, CDR1 is SGHRS and CDR2 YFSETQ. The CDR3 spans 14 residues. The ends were cut back, 0 bases at V and 8 bases at J, with 12 bases in the middle. Written as DNA, the CDR3 is TGCGCCAGCAGCTTGGCTACGCCAGGCTATGAGCAGTTCTTC. Its protein product is CASSLATPGYEQFF.

The chain links TRBV6-5 to TRBJ1-3; possibly TRBD1 for D (6 bases). Trimming stripped 5 bases from V and 4 bases from J, with 15 bases between. Germline V gene sequence: CDR1 MNHEY, CDR2 SVGAGI. CDR3 length: 15 residues. CDR3 loop: CASSQLGAGGNTIYF. The CDR3 bases are TGTGCCAGCAGTCAGTTGGGGGCTGGAGGAAACACCATATATTTT.

J is TRBJ1-2 and V is TRBV5-1; tentative D call: TRBD1 (6 bases). Germline CDR1 SGHRS, CDR2 YFSETQ. Trimming left V 2 bases short and J 6 bases short, with 17 bases between. CDR3 length: 15 amino acids. The CDR3 sequence is CASSFRQEPTDGYTF. For the CDR3, the DNA is TGCGCCAGCAGCTTTCGACAGGAACCCACGGATGGCTACACCTTC.

This clone was picked up a small number of times. The V and J genes are TRBV5-1 and TRBJ1-1, with D unresolved. Trimming removed 3 bases at V and 0 bases at J, with 9 bases between. The CDR3 covers 14 residues. Germline V gene data show CDR1 as SGHRS and CDR2 as YFSETQ. CDR3 coding DNA: TGCGCCAGCAGCTCAAGGTCTATGAACACTGAAGCTTTCTTT. Encoded protein: CASSSRSMNTEAFF.

This chain connects TRBV18 to TRBJ1-2, with 7 bases identical to TRBD1. Trimming at V came to 5 bases and at J to 6 bases, leaving 12 bases not matched to a gene. The CDR3 has 15 residues. Germline V lookup: CDR1 KGHSH, CDR2 LQKENI. Here the CDR3 reads CASSLTTGLDDGYTF. The CDR3 DNA reads as TGTGCCAGCTCATTAACGACAGGGCTTGATGATGGCTACACCTTC.

The genes are TRBV6-1 and TRBJ2-2; D not resolved. Looked up from germline, CDR1 is MNHNS and CDR2 is SASEGT. V was cut by 1 base and J by 8 bases, with 5 bases left in between. This CDR3 comprises 12 residues. The CDR3 here is CASSEGWGELFF. Written as DNA, the CDR3 is TGTGCCAGCAGTGAAGGGTGGGGGGAGCTGTTTTTT.

The rearrangement uses TRBV4-3 and TRBJ2-7; 9 bases align to TRBD2. Trimming cost V 0 bases and J 3 bases; bases outside gene matches: 12. Germline CDR1 and CDR2: LGHNA and YSLEER. The CDR3 is 18 amino acids. Written as DNA, the CDR3 is TGCGCCAGCAGCCAAGACCCATTCGAGCGGGGGGCCTACTACGAGCAGTACTTC. Protein product: CASSQDPFERGAYYEQYF.

This clone was observed a handful of times. The rearrangement joins TRBV7-2 to TRBJ2-2; 8 bases line up with TRBD1. Losses at the gene ends were 7 bases for V and 4 bases for J; bases not matched to a gene: 5. The germline gives CDR1 SGHTA, CDR2 FQGNSA. The CDR3 sequence is 14 residues long. CDR3 protein: CASNRDRTTGELFF. The DNA of the CDR3 is TGTGCCAGCAACCGGGACAGGACCACCGGGGAGCTGTTTTTT.

The V gene is TRBV28, the J gene TRBJ1-1; 8 bases are a match to TRBD1. The CDR3 is 15 residues long. J gave up 5 bases and V 4 bases, and 9 bases lay outside the gene matches. From germline, CDR1 is MDHEN and CDR2 SYDVKM. In nucleotides, the CDR3 is TGTGCCAGCAGTTCAGGGGGCGGGCGGAATACTGAAGCTTTCTTT. Protein sequence: CASSSGGGRNTEAFF.

The genes are TRBV12-5 and TRBJ1-1, with a weak D call TRBD1 (5 bases). The CDR3 length is 16 residues. Deletions cut 1 base from V and 1 base from J, with 13 bases between. Germline V gene data show CDR1 as LGHNT and CDR2 as FRNRAP. CDR3 in amino acids: CASGLARGTGNTEAFF. Written as DNA, the CDR3 is TGTGCTAGTGGTTTGGCACGGGGGACGGGGAACACTGAAGCTTTCTTT.

This chain joins TRBV4-2 and TRBJ1-2; TRBD1 matches at 7 bases. Unmatched junction bases numbered 6, after V lost 1 base and J lost 7 bases. CDR1 is LGHNA, CDR2 YNFKEQ, per germline. The CDR3 consists of 14 residues. The CDR3 DNA reads TGTGCCAGCAGCCAAGGAGAGGGGGCGGGTGGCTACACCTTC. The encoded protein is CASSQGEGAGGYTF.

This chain uses TRBV11-2 with TRBJ1-2; D is possibly TRBD1 (5 bases). Trimming pared 1 base from V and 8 bases from J, leaving 11 bases between. This CDR3 spans 13 amino acids. Germline CDR1 is SGHAT and CDR2 is FQNNGV. In DNA, the CDR3 is TGTGCCAGCAGCTTAGGGGGCGTGGGCGGCTACACCTTC. Its translation is CASSLGGVGGYTF.

The rearrangement joins TRBV7-9 to TRBJ2-1; 7 bases are shared with TRBD1. In germline, CDR1 is SEHNR, CDR2 FQNEAQ (reference sequence). This CDR3 contains 13 residues. The J segment lost 10 bases and the V segment lost 4 bases, leaving 7 bases of the junction unmatched. CDR3 DNA sequence: TGTGCCAGCAGCTCACAGGGGACCCGGGAGCAGTTCTTC. Amino acid sequence: CASSSQGTREQFF.

This clone was seen just once. This sequence joins TRBV5-4 and TRBJ2-7; 16 nucleotides line up with TRBD2. Germline-derived CDR1 and CDR2 are SGHNT and YYREEE (reference sequence). The CDR3 is 19 residues long. V was clipped by 4 bases and J by 3 bases; unmatched bases: 13. CDR3 DNA sequence: TGTGCCAGCAGCCCCCGAGCCGGGACTAGCGGGAGGGCACGCTACGAGCAGTACTTC. Its translation is CASSPRAGTSGRARYEQYF.

The V gene is TRBV7-9, the J gene TRBJ1-5; no definite D call. CDR1 is SEHNR, CDR2 FQNEAQ, per germline (reference sequence). This CDR3 is built from 12 residues. Trimming removed 6 bases at V and 5 bases at J, with 8 bases between. The CDR3 region is CASSPFDQPQHF. The CDR3 DNA reads TGTGCCAGCAGTCCTTTCGATCAGCCCCAGCATTTT.

The rearrangement links TRBV11-2 to TRBJ2-3; tentatively, D is TRBD1 (5 bases). Germline V gene lookup returns CDR1 SGHAT and CDR2 FQNNGV. The CDR3 extends over 14 amino acids. Trimming pared 2 bases from V and 2 bases from J, leaving 8 bases between. The CDR3 here is CASSLSRATDTQYF. The CDR3 DNA follows: TGTGCCAGCAGCTTATCCAGGGCCACAGATACGCAGTATTTT.

The V gene is TRBV6-5, the J gene TRBJ2-5, with D possibly TRBD2 on 6 matching bases. Germline V gene lookup returns CDR1 MNHEY and CDR2 SVGAGI. The CDR3 is 15 residues long. Trimming left V 2 bases short and J 5 bases short, with 15 bases between. Written as DNA, the CDR3 is TGTGCCAGCAGTTACACCGGCGGGGCTGAGGAGACCCAGTACTTC. Its translation is CASSYTGGAEETQYF.